These T cell receptor beta chains were read from a single sample in a study of cytomegalovirus exposure and HLA in healthy donors. Clones were sequenced by immunoSEQ multiplex PCR, and TCRdb holds only the in-frame ones, with some missing. The top ten clones hold 2.6% of a sample with under 200,000 clones, 77% of them seen once. Sequenced sample: PBMCs. These receptors all stem from a woman aged 40 to 55 in good health and CMV-seropositive. Each CDR3 is given without its conserved first and last residue. The order of the fields is J gene, V gene, CDR3 protein.

J: TRBJ2-1; V: TRBV5-1; CDR3: ASSLVEGSYNEQF
J: TRBJ1-5; V: TRBV4-3; CDR3: ASSQDLGVGQPQH
J: TRBJ2-7; V: TRBV19; CDR3: ASSRGRQGRNEQY
J: TRBJ2-7; V: TRBV27; CDR3: ASSYTQGREQY
J: TRBJ2-7; V: TRBV18; CDR3: ASSPGTGGYEQY
J: TRBJ2-7; V: TRBV11-2; CDR3: ASGKDRGHEQY
J: NA; V: TRBV18; CDR3: ASSPGSRSAEQY
J: TRBJ1-2; V: TRBV27; CDR3: ASSFSHKSYGYT
J: TRBJ2-1; V: TRBV10-1; CDR3: ASSEAGGSPYNEQF
J: TRBJ1-5; V: TRBV6-6; CDR3: ASRDRDGQPQH
J: NA; V: TRBV10-3; CDR3: AISDPTGAKTYEQY
J: TRBJ2-3; V: TRBV7-2; CDR3: ASSRGNRDTQY
J: TRBJ2-7; V: TRBV28; CDR3: ASTLQGSEQY
J: TRBJ1-2; V: TRBV4-3; CDR3: ASSQEGTGVKSYGYT
J: TRBJ2-7; V: TRBV10-2; CDR3: ASTRGTGGGNSYEQY
J: TRBJ2-1; V: TRBV30; CDR3: AWSASGGAGEQF
J: TRBJ2-2; V: TRBV5-4; CDR3: TSSLDSGYTGELF
J: TRBJ1-2; V: TRBV19; CDR3: ATAGDRVYGYT
J: TRBJ2-1; V: TRBV15; CDR3: ATSRDVAGQDNEQF
J: TRBJ2-7; V: TRBV9; CDR3: ASSVGSSGGPTLSYEQY
J: TRBJ1-4; V: TRBV5-8; CDR3: ASSLVQFRGKLF
J: TRBJ1-2; V: TRBV4-3; CDR3: ASSQESAGYGYT
J: TRBJ2-6; V: TRBV4-3; CDR3: ASSHPLGTGGSGANVLT
J: TRBJ2-7; V: TRBV2; CDR3: ASSEVERGATYEQY
J: TRBJ1-2; V: TRBV7-9; CDR3: ASSLSIGYT
J: TRBJ2-5; V: TRBV9; CDR3: ASSVESTSPRETQY
J: TRBJ2-7; V: TRBV7-2; CDR3: ASSLAVDSLY
J: TRBJ1-3; V: TRBV7-2; CDR3: ASTPNPGNTIY
J: TRBJ1-5; V: TRBV2; CDR3: ASSEANLDQPQH
J: TRBJ2-7; V: TRBV4-3; CDR3: ASSRQVSYEQY
J: TRBJ2-5; V: TRBV18; CDR3: ASSDRTEGGETQY
J: TRBJ1-1; V: TRBV7-2; CDR3: ASSDNPEYTEAF
J: TRBJ2-5; V: TRBV19; CDR3: ASSNPRSGGQETQY
J: TRBJ2-7; V: TRBV6-5; CDR3: ASSDRVYEQY
J: TRBJ1-1; V: TRBV5-1; CDR3: ASSLGFGNGNTEAF
J: TRBJ2-3; V: TRBV5-6; CDR3: ASSLNNRGSRDTQY
J: TRBJ1-5; V: TRBV9; CDR3: ASSVEGQGEQPQH
J: TRBJ2-5; V: TRBV5-8; CDR3: ASSFSETQY
J: TRBJ2-2; V: TRBV18; CDR3: ASSPQGTGELF
J: TRBJ2-1; V: TRBV29-1; CDR3: SVSGESSYNEQF
J: TRBJ1-2; V: TRBV7-9; CDR3: ASSPSNVLTDYT
J: TRBJ1-1; V: TRBV11-2; CDR3: ASRAINTEAF
J: TRBJ1-2; V: TRBV11-2; CDR3: ASSLAGGGRPGYT
J: TRBJ2-2; V: TRBV6-5; CDR3: ASRRSGSPTGELF
J: TRBJ1-6; V: TRBV27; CDR3: ASSSQGQVALNSPLH
J: TRBJ2-2; V: TRBV25-1; CDR3: ASSETGAGVTGELF
J: TRBJ1-2; V: TRBV11-3; CDR3: ASSLDQTDYGYT
J: TRBJ2-4; V: TRBV27; CDR3: ASSSSDRNIQY
J: TRBJ2-2; V: TRBV18; CDR3: ASSPGQANTGELF
J: TRBJ2-3; V: TRBV5-6; CDR3: ASSDQGTRQTDTQY
J: TRBJ2-3; V: TRBV10-1; CDR3: ASSVTSPGTQY
J: TRBJ2-6; V: TRBV2; CDR3: ASSRDNTGANVLT
J: TRBJ2-7; V: TRBV6-1; CDR3: ASTYKTGISYEQY
J: TRBJ1-1; V: TRBV5-5; CDR3: ASSYRGLGNTEAF